The 12 T cell receptor beta chains below come from one sample, sequenced in a study of regulatory T cells in long-lasting Graves disease. Described time point: newly diagnosed GD, antithyroid drugs for less than 3 months. With RNA extracted from PBMCs as input, the TCR library was made. Sequencing libraries for TCR beta were prepared with iRepertoire HTBI primers and Arm-PCR of CDR3 regions. MiXCR, applied by TCRdb to the multiplex PCR reads, yields one record per CDR3 protein. There are approximately 470,000 distinct CDR3 sequences in the sample; around 16% occur only once, and over 9% lies in the top ten. These same data were also listed under a study on T cells in Graves' hyperthyroidism and ophthalmopathy.

Sequenced material: peripheral blood mononuclear cells (PBMCs), taken at new diagnosis, from a patient treated with antithyroid drugs. Every receptor here comes from a man aged 40-55 years with Graves disease.

This clonotype was detected ten times or more. This chain uses TRBV27 with TRBJ2-1, with TRBD2 matching over 9 bases. This CDR3 is 14 amino acids long. J gave up 2 bases and V 4 bases, and 0 bases lay outside the gene matches. Germline V gives CDR1 MNHEY, CDR2 SMNVEV (reference sequence). CDR3 sequence reads: CASSSSGTYNEQFF. The CDR3 DNA reads TGTGCCAGCAGTTCTAGCGGGACCTACAATGAGCAGTTCTTC.

This clonotype was seen at least ten times. CDR3 sequence reads: CASSPKYEQYF. The CDR3 bases are TGTGCCAGCAGTCCGAAGTACGAGCAGTACTTC. V is TRBV28 and J is TRBJ2-7; no clear D. Germline V gene sequence: CDR1 MDHEN, CDR2 SYDVKM. This CDR3 is built from 11 residues. Trimming shortened V by 5 bases and J by 4 bases, and 6 bases separated the two germline ends.

This clonotype was picked up a small number of times. The CDR3 bases are TGCGCCAGCAGCGTCAATCCATCAGGGGAAAACATTCAGTACTTC. Translation: CASSVNPSGENIQYF. The V call is TRBV5-1, the J call TRBJ2-4; perhaps TRBD1 as D (6 bases). The CDR3 consists of 15 residues. CDR1 SGHRS and CDR2 YFSETQ come from the germline V gene. V was clipped by 4 bases and J by 5 bases, with 16 bases between them.

The chain links TRBV19 to TRBJ1-5; 9 nucleotides align to TRBD1. CDR1 and CDR2 from the germline V gene are LNHDA and SQIVND (reference sequence). The V gene end was trimmed by 5 bases and the J gene end by 2 bases; junction bases not matched to a gene: 4. CDR3 length: 15 amino acids. In nucleotides, the CDR3 is TGTGCCAGTAGTTTGACAGGGGGAGGCAATCAGCCCCAGCATTTT. Translating it yields CASSLTGGGNQPQHF.

The chain carries TRBV19 and TRBJ2-7; 8 nucleotides agree with TRBD1. Germline CDR1 LNHDA, CDR2 SQIVND (reference sequence). With 4 bases clipped from V and 3 bases from J, the junction kept 5 bases outside the gene matches. The CDR3 is 14 residues long. CDR3 DNA: TGTGCCAGTAGTACAGGGGGCGCGATCTACGAGCAGTACTTC. Encoded protein: CASSTGGAIYEQYF.

This clonotype was seen ten or more times. V is TRBV6-1 and J is TRBJ2-7, with TRBD1 identical over 7 bases. After removal of 4 bases from V and 4 bases from J, the junction contained 7 bases not matched to a gene. This CDR3 spans 14 amino acids. Germline V CDR1 and CDR2: MNHNS, SASEGT. CDR3 in amino acids: CASSARGGSYEQYF. CDR3 DNA sequence: TGTGCCAGCAGTGCAAGAGGGGGCTCGTACGAGCAGTACTTC.

The rearrangement joins TRBV5-1 to TRBJ1-2; possibly TRBD1 for D (6 bases). Germline V lookup: CDR1 SGHRS, CDR2 YFSETQ. The CDR3 has 14 residues. Trimming removed 1 base at V and 4 bases at J, with 11 bases between. The CDR3, as DNA: TGCGCCAGCAGCTTGCGCTCAGGGGCCTATGGCTACACCTTC. It is translated as CASSLRSGAYGYTF.

A single count supports this clonotype. In DNA, the CDR3 is TGTGCCAGTAGTATCGGGACAGCGAGATATCAGCCCCAGCATTTT. It yields the protein CASSIGTARYQPQHF. This sequence joins TRBV19 and TRBJ1-5; 7 bases map to TRBD1. CDR1 LNHDA and CDR2 SQIVND come from the germline V gene (reference sequence). There are 15 residues in the CDR3. Trimming cost V 3 bases and J 5 bases; bases outside gene matches: 7.

This clonotype was counted a few times. This rearrangement joins TRBV6-1 to TRBJ2-7; TRBD2 aligns across 7 bases. There are 15 residues in the CDR3. CDR1 MNHNS and CDR2 SASEGT come from the germline V gene. V trimming: 5 bases; J trimming: 5 bases; junction bases outside the gene matches: 12. The CDR3 sequence is CASSPGPGTTHEQYF. The CDR3 coding sequence is TGTGCCAGCAGTCCAGGACCTGGGACTACGCACGAGCAGTACTTC.

This clonotype was recorded at least ten times. J is TRBJ2-1 and V is TRBV27; 10 bases fit TRBD2. This CDR3 contains 16 residues. Germline CDR1 MNHEY, CDR2 SMNVEV (reference sequence). J gave up 4 bases and V 6 bases, and 9 bases lay outside the gene matches. Here the CDR3 DNA reads TGTGCCAGCAGCCCTCTAACTAGCGGGACATACAATGAGCAGTTCTTC. It is translated as CASSPLTSGTYNEQFF.

As for this clonotype: No conserved phenylalanine or tryptophan is present at the end of the CDR3, so a read error is the likely explanation. The chain carries TRBV11-2 and TRBJ2-2, with D hard to call. Per the germline V gene, CDR1 is SGHAT and CDR2 is FQNNGV. The CDR3 is 13 amino acids. Trimming took off 5 bases at V and 0 bases at J, with 4 bases between the two ends. CDR3 bases: TGTGCCAGCAGCCCACCGAACACCGGGGAGCTGTTTTCT. Translated: CASSPPNTGELFS.

This clonotype appeared many times. The rearrangement links TRBV6-2 or TRBV6-3 to TRBJ2-7; D unclear. The ends were cut back, 2 bases at V and 4 bases at J, with 9 bases in the middle. In germline, CDR1 is MNHEY, CDR2 SVGEGT. The CDR3 runs 13 residues. The CDR3 nucleotides read TGTGCCAGCAGTTACGGGCTGGATTACGAGCAGTACTTC. Its protein product is CASSYGLDYEQYF.